The T cell receptor beta chain under discussion was sequenced for a study of shared clonotypes between healthy human individuals (dated by TCRdb to about 2020). Background on the whole study: A couple of women and a few men aged 18 to 49 years were included in the cohort. For each donor, three plates each were used for CD4 naive and CD4 memory, two plates were used for CD8 naive, and one plate was used for CD8 memory. The study deeply sequenced blood TCR repertoires of about 5 healthy adults to estimate repertoire size and the extent of clonotype sharing between individuals. To increase sequencing depth and limit assay-specific biases, different laboratories used diverse techniques to prepare libraries and sequence TCR repertoires. Per donor, leukapheresis produced somewhere between about 0.85 and 10 billion PBMCs.

TCR CDR3 regions were amplified from genomic DNA by multiplex PCR using the deep immunoSEQ assay. For each cell subset, the extracted genomic DNA was distributed evenly across all wells of several immunoSEQ 96-well plates, and each plate served as one replicate. Each replicate PCR for sorted subsets received about 180 ng genomic DNA, equal to 30,000 or so T cell genomes. The purified libraries were quantified using a Qubit 3.0 fluorometer, sized with a Bioanalyzer 2100, and then quantified again using the KAPA Library Quantification kit. Each immunoSEQ 96-well plate was sequenced on its own single-read 150-cycle Illumina NextSeq 550 flow cell. In the original analysis: Because only junctional sequences without quality scores were contained in the immunoSEQ output, filtering matching that applied to full-length reads could not be performed. Sequences were annotated with PyIR, a Python wrapper for IgBLAST v1.9, using IMGT germline references to assign V/J genes and CDR3. Reads were removed for weak V/J assignments (E-value above 1e-6), missing CDR3, stop codons, out-of-frame junctions, or ambiguous translated residues. A V3J clonotype was defined by an identical inferred V gene, J gene, and CDR3 amino acid sequence. The percentage overlap between two repertoires was calculated by dividing the number of shared unique clonotypes by the size of the smaller repertoire. Richness of each repertoire was evaluated using RTK rarefaction, the Chao1 estimator, and Recon v2.1 estimates of unobserved clonotypes. Generation probabilities were computed with OLGA for all TCRbeta clonotypes obtained by the gDNA method from several donors. The table comes from immuneACCESS by way of TCRdb, which keeps in-frame sequences with V and J called. Part of the clones is missing from these tables; in studies checked, under half for an unresolved V gene and the rest for unknown reasons. From that table come the V and J calls and clone size; the DNA was used to work out D and trimming. The sample table shows roughly 2.1 million clones, and 85% to 95% are seen once. Under 2% of the sample rests with the top ten.

Of note for this clone: Its antigen remains unidentified. One base away there is no much larger clone; base qualities are not given.

CD8 naive samples were CD45RO-negative cells positively selected for CCR7, giving a CD45RA+CCR7+ population that excluded TemRA cells. The donors were healthy, HIV-negative adults who had no recently reported acute infections or vaccinations. Only Caucasian adults living in Nashville, Tennessee, USA were represented among the donors. Blood was collected by leukapheresis, and PBMCs were isolated by Ficoll-Histopaque density gradient centrifugation and then cryopreserved in liquid nitrogen vapor phase. Analytical flow cytometry was used to check the purity and quantity of each magnetically sorted T cell population. From each sorted fraction, genomic DNA was isolated and quantified by UV absorbance on a Nanodrop 2000c. Findings and caveats that apply to the study as a whole: Rarefaction of sorted-subset datasets indicated incomplete sequencing despite the large sequencing depth. Pairwise subsampling indicated that sequencing depth was expected to affect the degree of clonotype sharing among donors. Sampling was limited to blood, and TCR repertoires in tissue likely differ from TCR repertoires in blood. Naive subsets generally had larger estimated clonotype richness than memory subsets. When a handful of donors were compared, the shared fraction of clonotypes was 5% to 6.5% for naive CD4, less than 4% for naive CD8, 2.3% for memory CD4, and 0.35% to 0.5% for memory CD8. Higher generation probabilities were observed for clonotypes shared by all four sorted-subset donors than for non-shared clonotypes. Because the study included only a small number of donors, the genetic and exposure-history diversity represented was limited.

CDR1 and CDR2 (SGHRS, YFSETQ) derive from the germline V gene. V loses 0 bases, J loses 4 bases, and the germline ends lie 13 bases apart. The cysteine opens and the phenylalanine closes a CDR3 of 15 amino acids. This entry keeps only the CDR3 DNA: 45 bases, framed from base 1. This receptor was obtained from a man between 18 and 29 years old in good health. Some clones in this sample may be carry-over from other donors' samples. The rearranged segments are TRBV5-1 and TRBJ1-1, and the D gene may be TRBD1, 6 bases matching. Sequenced material: naive CD8+ T cells from PBMCs. According to the study, the label for this sample's cell subset or site signals: CD45RA+CCR7+. The CDR3 region has the sequence CASSLAGGPITEAFF. In nucleotide form, the sequence is TGCGCCAGCAGCTTGGCCGGGGGGCCCATCACTGAAGCTTTCTTT.